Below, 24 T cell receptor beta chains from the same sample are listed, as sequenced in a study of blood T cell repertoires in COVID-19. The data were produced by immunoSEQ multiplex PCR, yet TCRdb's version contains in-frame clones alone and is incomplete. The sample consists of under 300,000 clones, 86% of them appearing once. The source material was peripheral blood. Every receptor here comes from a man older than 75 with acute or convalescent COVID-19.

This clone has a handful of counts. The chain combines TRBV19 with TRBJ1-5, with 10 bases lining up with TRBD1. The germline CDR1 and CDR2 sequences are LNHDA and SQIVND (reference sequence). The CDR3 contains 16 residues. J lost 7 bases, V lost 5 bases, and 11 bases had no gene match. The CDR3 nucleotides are TGTGCCAGTAGTCTCGGGACAGGGGAAGGTCGGCAGCCCCAGCATTTT. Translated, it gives CASSLGTGEGRQPQHF. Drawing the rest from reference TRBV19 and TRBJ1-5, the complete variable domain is DGGITQSPKYLFRKEGQNVTLSCEQNLNHDAMYWYRQDPGQGLRLIYYSQIVNDFQKGDIAEGYSVSREKKESFPLTVTSAQKNPTAFYLCASSLGTGEGRQPQHFGDGTRLSIL.

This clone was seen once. The CDR3: CASTKQGIGTDTQYF. DNA of the CDR3: TGCGCCAGCACGAAACAGGGAATCGGCACAGATACGCAGTATTTT. V gene TRBV5-1 combines with J gene TRBJ2-3; a weak D match, TRBD1 (6 bases). V gave up 6 bases and J gave up 1 base, with 15 bases separating them. The CDR3 loop spans 15 amino acids. The V gene's germline CDR1 is SGHRS and CDR2 YFSETQ.

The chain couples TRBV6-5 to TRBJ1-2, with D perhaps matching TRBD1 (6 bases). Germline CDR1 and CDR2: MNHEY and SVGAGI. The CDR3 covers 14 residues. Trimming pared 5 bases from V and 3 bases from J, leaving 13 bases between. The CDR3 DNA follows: TGTGCCAGCAGTCGCCAGGGGTTCGACTATGGCTACACCTTC. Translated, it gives CASSRQGFDYGYTF.

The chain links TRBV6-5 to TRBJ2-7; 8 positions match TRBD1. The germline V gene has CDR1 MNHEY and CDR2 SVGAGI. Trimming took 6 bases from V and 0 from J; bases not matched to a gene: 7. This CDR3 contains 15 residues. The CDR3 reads CASSPGTGLSYEQYF. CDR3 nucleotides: TGTGCCAGCAGCCCGGGGACAGGCCTCTCCTACGAGCAGTACTTC.

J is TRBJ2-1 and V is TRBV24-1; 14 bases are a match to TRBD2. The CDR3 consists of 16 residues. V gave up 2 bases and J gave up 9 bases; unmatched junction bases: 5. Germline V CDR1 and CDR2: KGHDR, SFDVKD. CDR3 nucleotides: TGTGCCACCAGTGATTCGGGACTAGCGGGAGCTGGTGAGCAGTTCTTC. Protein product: CATSDSGLAGAGEQFF.

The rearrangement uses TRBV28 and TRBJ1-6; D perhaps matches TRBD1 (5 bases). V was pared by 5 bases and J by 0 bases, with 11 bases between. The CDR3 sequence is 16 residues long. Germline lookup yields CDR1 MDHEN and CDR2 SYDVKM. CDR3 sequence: CASSIYRSSYNSPLHF. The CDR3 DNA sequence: TGTGCCAGCAGTATCTACAGGAGCTCCTATAATTCACCCCTCCACTTT. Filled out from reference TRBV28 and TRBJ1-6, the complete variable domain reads DVKVTQSSRYLVKRTGEKVFLECVQDMDHENMFWYRQDPGLGLRLIYFSYDVKMKEKGDIPEGYSVSREKKERFSLILESASTNQTSMYLCASSIYRSSYNSPLHFGNGTRLTVT.

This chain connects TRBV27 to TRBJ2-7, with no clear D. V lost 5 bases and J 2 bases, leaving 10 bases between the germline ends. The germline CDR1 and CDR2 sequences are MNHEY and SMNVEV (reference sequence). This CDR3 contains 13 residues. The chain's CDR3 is CASSRLGPYEQYF. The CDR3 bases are TGTGCCAGCAGTCGACTTGGCCCCTACGAGCAGTACTTC.

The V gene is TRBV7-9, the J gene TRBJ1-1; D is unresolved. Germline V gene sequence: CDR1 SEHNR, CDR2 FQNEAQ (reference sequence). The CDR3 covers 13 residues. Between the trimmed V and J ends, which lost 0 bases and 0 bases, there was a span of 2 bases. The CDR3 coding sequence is TGTGCCAGCAGCTTAGCCATGAACACTGAAGCTTTCTTT. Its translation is CASSLAMNTEAFF.

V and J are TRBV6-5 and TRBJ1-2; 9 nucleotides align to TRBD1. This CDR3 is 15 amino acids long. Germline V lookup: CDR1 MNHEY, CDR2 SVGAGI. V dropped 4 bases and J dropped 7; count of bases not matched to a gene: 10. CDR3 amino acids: CASSSPGTGQFGYTF. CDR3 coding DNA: TGTGCCAGCAGTTCCCCCGGGACAGGGCAATTTGGCTACACCTTC.

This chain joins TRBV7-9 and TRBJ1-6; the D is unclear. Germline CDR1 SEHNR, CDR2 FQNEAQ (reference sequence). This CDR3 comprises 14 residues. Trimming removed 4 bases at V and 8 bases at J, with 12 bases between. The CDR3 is CASSSTMRYSPLHF. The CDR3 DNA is TGTGCCAGCAGCTCCACAATGAGGTATTCACCCCTCCACTTT.

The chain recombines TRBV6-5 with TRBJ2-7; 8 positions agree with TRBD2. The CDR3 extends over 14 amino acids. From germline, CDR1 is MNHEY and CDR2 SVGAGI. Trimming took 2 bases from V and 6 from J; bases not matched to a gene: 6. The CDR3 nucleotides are TGTGCCAGCAGTTACCCGGGGGGGGTGGGCGAGCAGTACTTC. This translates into CASSYPGGVGEQYF.

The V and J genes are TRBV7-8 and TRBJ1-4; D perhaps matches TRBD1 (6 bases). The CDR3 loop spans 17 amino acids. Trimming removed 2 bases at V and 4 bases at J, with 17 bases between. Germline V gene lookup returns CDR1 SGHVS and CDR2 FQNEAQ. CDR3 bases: TGTGCCAGCAGCTTAACGCGGGGGGGGCTACATAATGAAAAACTGTTTTTT. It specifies CASSLTRGGLHNEKLFF.

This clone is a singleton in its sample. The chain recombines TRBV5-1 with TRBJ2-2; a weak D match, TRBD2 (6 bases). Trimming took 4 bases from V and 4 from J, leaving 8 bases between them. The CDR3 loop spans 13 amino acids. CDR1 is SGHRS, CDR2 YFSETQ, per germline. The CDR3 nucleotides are TGCGCCAGCAGCGGAGGGGTCACCGGGGAGCTGTTTTTT. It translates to CASSGGVTGELFF.

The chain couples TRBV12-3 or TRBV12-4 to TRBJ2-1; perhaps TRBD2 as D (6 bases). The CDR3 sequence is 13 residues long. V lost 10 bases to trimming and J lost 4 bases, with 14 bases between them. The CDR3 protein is CATTDGGYNEQFF. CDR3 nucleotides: TGTGCCACCACAGACGGGGGTTACAATGAGCAGTTCTTC.

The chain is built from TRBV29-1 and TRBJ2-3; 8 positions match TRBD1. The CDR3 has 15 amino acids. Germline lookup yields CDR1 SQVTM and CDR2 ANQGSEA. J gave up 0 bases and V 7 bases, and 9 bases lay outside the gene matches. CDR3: CSAEDRASSTDTQYF. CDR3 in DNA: TGCAGCGCTGAGGACAGGGCTTCTAGCACAGATACGCAGTATTTT.

CDR3 sequence reads: CASSQDTLGGGTGELFF. The CDR3 coding sequence is TGCGCCAGCAGCCAAGATACATTAGGGGGCGGAACCGGGGAGCTGTTTTTT. The V gene is TRBV4-3, the J gene TRBJ2-2; 7 positions agree with TRBD1. Germline CDR1 LGHNA, CDR2 YSLEER. Trimming removed 0 bases from V and 5 bases from J; junction bases left unmatched: 9. The CDR3 sequence is 17 residues long.

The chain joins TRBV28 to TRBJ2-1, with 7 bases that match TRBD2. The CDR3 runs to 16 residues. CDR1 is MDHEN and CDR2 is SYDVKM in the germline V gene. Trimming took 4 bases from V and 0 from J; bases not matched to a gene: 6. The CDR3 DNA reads TGTGCCAGCAGTTCCCCGCGGGGGTACTCCTACAATGAGCAGTTCTTC. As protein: CASSSPRGYSYNEQFF.

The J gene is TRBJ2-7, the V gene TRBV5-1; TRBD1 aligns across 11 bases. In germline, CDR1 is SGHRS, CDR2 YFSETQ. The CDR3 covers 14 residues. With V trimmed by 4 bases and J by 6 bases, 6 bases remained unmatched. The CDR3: CASSTGTGGAEQYF. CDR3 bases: TGCGCCAGCAGCACCGGGACAGGGGGTGCCGAGCAGTACTTC.

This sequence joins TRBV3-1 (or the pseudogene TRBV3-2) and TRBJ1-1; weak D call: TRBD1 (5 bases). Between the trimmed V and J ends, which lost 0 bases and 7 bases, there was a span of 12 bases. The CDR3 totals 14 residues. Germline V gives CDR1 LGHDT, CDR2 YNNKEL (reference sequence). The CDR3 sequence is CASSQEGRDGEAFF. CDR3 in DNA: TGTGCCAGCAGCCAAGAGGGGAGGGACGGTGAAGCTTTCTTT.

CDR3 amino acids: CATRQGTPEAFF. CDR3 coding DNA: TGTGCCACCCGTCAAGGGACACCGGAAGCTTTCTTT. This sequence joins TRBV28 and TRBJ1-1; a weak D match, TRBD1 (6 bases). The germline CDR1 and CDR2 sequences are MDHEN and SYDVKM. The CDR3 has 12 amino acids. Deletions cut 10 bases from V and 8 bases from J, with 17 bases between.

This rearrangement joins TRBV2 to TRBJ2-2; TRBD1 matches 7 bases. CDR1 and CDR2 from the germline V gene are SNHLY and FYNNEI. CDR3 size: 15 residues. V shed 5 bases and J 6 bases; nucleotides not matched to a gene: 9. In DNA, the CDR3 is TGTGCCAGCAGTCGACAGGGAAACGGGGCCGGGGAGCTGTTTTTT. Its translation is CASSRQGNGAGELFF.

CDR3 in DNA: TGTGCCAGCAGCTCGGACAGGGACTCTGGAAACACCATATATTTT. Amino acid sequence: CASSSDRDSGNTIYF. The gene calls are TRBV5-4 and TRBJ1-3, with 8 bases fitting TRBD1. V trimming: 3 bases; J trimming: 0 bases; junction bases outside the gene matches: 2. The CDR3 has 15 amino acids. Germline V gives CDR1 SGHNT, CDR2 YYREEE (reference sequence).

The CDR3 region is CASSETPWGGEQFF. The CDR3 DNA reads as TGTGCCAGCAGTGAAACCCCGTGGGGGGGTGAGCAGTTCTTC. The chain employs TRBV2 and TRBJ2-1, with TRBD2 matching over 7 bases. Germline-derived CDR1 and CDR2 are SNHLY and FYNNEI. The CDR3 sequence is 14 residues long. After removal of 2 bases from V and 9 bases from J, the junction contained 7 bases not matched to a gene.

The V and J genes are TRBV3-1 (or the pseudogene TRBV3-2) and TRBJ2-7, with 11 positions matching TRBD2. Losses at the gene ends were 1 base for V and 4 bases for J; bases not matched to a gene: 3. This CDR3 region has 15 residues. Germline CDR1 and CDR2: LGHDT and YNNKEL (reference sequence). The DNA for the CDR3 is TGTGCCAGCAGCCAAGGTCCTAGCGGGAGGTACGAGCAGTACTTC. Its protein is CASSQGPSGRYEQYF.